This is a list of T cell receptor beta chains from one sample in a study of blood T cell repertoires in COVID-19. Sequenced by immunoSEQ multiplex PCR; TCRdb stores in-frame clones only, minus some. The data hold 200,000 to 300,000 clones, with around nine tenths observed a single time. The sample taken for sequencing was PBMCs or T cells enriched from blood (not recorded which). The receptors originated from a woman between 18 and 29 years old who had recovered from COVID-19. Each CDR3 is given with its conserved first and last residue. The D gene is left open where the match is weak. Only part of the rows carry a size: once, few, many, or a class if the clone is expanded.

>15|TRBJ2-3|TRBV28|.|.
CASSLMKGVADTQYF
TGTGCCAGCAGTCTAATGAAGGGGGTGGCAGATACGCAGTATTTT
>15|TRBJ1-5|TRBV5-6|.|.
CASSLGWASNQPQHF
TGTGCCAGCAGCCTGGGTTGGGCTAGCAATCAGCCCCAGCATTTT
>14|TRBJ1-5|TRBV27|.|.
CASSNSSLNQPQHF
TGTGCCAGCAGTAACAGCAGTTTAAATCAGCCCCAGCATTTT
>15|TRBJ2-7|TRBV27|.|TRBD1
CASSLTGSASYEQYF
TGTGCCAGCAGCTTGACAGGGAGCGCCTCCTACGAGCAGTACTTC
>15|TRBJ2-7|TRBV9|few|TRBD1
CASSWTVTGTVEQYF
TGTGCCAGCAGTTGGACAGTGACAGGGACGGTCGAGCAGTACTTC
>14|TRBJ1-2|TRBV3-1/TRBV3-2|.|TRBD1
CASRDQGASHGYTF
TGTGCCAGCAGAGACCAGGGGGCAAGTCATGGCTACACCTTC
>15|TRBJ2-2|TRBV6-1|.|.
CASSEAIRGTGELFF
TGTGCCAGCAGTGAAGCAATCCGGGGGACCGGGGAGCTGTTTTTT
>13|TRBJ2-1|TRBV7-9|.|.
CASSPTVYNEQFF
TGTGCCAGCAGTCCGACTGTCTACAATGAGCAGTTCTTC
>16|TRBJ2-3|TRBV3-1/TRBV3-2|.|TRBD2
CASSQGTSGITDTQYF
TGTGCCAGCAGCCAAGGGACTAGCGGGATCACAGATACGCAGTATTTT
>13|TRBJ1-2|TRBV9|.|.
CASSGTKEGEGTF
TGTGCCAGCAGCGGAACAAAGGAGGGTGAGGGCACCTTC
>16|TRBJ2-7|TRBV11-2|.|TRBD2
CASSLDWRLAGYEQYF
TGTGCCAGCAGCTTAGATTGGAGACTAGCGGGTTACGAGCAGTACTTC
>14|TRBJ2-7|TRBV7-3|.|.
CASSLGLASDEQYF
TGTGCCAGCAGCTTAGGCTTAGCGTCAGACGAGCAGTACTTC
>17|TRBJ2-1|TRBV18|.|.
CASSPRQGPFSYNEQFF
TGTGCCAGCTCACCACGGCAGGGGCCCTTCTCCTACAATGAGCAGTTCTTC
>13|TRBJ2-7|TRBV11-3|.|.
CASSLDQVGAPYF
TGTGCCAGCAGCTTAGATCAAGTAGGGGCTCCGTACTTC
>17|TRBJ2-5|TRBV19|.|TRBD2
CASSTLPTIAGGPKSHF
TGTGCCAGTAGTACTCTGCCTACTATAGCGGGAGGGCCGAAATCCCACTTC
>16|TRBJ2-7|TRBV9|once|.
CASSEGSTLGLYEQYF
TGTGCCAGCAGCGAGGGATCGACCTTGGGGCTTTACGAGCAGTACTTC
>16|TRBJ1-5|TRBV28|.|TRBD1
CASSSLTGVGNQPQHF
TGTGCCAGCAGTTCGCTAACAGGGGTGGGCAATCAGCCCCAGCATTTT
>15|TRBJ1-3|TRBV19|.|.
CASSQSGVSGNTIYF
TGTGCCAGTAGTCAATCAGGGGTTTCTGGAAACACCATATATTTT
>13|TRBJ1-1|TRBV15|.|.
CATTLDPNTEAFF
TGTGCCACCACCTTAGATCCGAACACTGAAGCTTTCTTT
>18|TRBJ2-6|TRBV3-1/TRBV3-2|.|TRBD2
CASSLLTSESSGANVLTF
TGTGCCAGCAGCCTCCTGACTAGCGAGAGCTCTGGGGCCAACGTCCTGACTTTC
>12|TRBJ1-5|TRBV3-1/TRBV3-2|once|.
CASSLLDQPQHF
TGTGCCAGCAGCCTACTCGATCAGCCCCAGCATTTT
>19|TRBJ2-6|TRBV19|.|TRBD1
CASSIDLVRGWSGANVLTF
TGTGCCAGTAGTATAGATTTGGTCAGGGGGTGGTCAGGGGCCAACGTCCTGACTTTC
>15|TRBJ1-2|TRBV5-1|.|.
CASSLAPLQDNGYTF
TGCGCCAGCAGCTTGGCCCCCCTCCAAGACAATGGCTACACCTTC
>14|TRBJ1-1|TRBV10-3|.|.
CATRTAKMNTEAFF
TGTGCCACGAGGACAGCCAAGATGAACACTGAAGCTTTCTTT
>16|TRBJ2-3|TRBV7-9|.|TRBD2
CASSPPIAGGTDTQYF
TGTGCCAGCAGCCCCCCCATAGCGGGAGGCACAGATACGCAGTATTTT
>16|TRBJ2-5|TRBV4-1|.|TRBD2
CASSQGQAGIQETQYF
TGCGCCAGCAGCCAGGGTCAAGCGGGGATCCAAGAGACCCAGTACTTC
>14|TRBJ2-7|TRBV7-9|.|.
CASSSPEGPNEQYF
TGTGCCAGCTCTAGCCCGGAAGGACCCAACGAGCAGTACTTC
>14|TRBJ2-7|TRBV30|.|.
CAWSAPIRGYEQYF
TGTGCCTGGAGTGCCCCAATCAGGGGCTACGAGCAGTACTTC
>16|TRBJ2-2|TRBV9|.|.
CASSSIAEPFTGELFF
TGTGCCAGCAGCTCTATAGCGGAGCCTTTCACCGGGGAGCTGTTTTTT
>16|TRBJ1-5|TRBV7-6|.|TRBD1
CASSLGDRIRWQPQHF
TGTGCCAGCAGCTTAGGGGACAGGATCCGCTGGCAGCCCCAGCATTTT
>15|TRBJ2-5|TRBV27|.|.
CASSLSDYYQETQYF
TGTGCCAGCAGTTTATCAGACTATTACCAAGAGACCCAGTACTTC
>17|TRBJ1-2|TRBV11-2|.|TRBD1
CASSLDAGGQGYYGYTF
TGTGCCAGCAGCTTGGACGCCGGAGGACAGGGGTACTATGGCTACACCTTC
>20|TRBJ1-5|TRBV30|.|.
CAWSATRGFGKGTGNQPQHF
TGTGCCTGGAGTGCCACCCGGGGTTTTGGAAAGGGAACGGGCAATCAGCCCCAGCATTTT
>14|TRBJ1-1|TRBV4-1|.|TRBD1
CASSQLGQGTEAFF
TGCGCCAGCAGCCAACTCGGACAGGGCACTGAAGCTTTCTTT
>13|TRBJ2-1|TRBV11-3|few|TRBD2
CASSLVAGGPQFF
TGTGCCAGCAGCTTAGTAGCGGGGGGGCCCCAGTTCTTC
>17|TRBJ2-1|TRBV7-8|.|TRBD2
CASSPTRGRGGYNEQFF
TGTGCCAGCAGCCCTACGCGGGGCCGCGGGGGCTACAATGAGCAGTTCTTC
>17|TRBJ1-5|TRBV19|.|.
CASSMSRGTRNNQPQHF
TGTGCCAGTAGTATGTCACGGGGTACGAGGAATAATCAGCCCCAGCATTTT
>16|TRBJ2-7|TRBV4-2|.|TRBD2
CASSQVLAGGSYEQYF
TGTGCCAGCAGCCAAGTGTTAGCGGGAGGTTCCTACGAGCAGTACTTC
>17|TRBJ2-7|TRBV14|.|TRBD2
CASSRIAGGYSSYEQYF
TGTGCCAGCAGCCGGATAGCGGGAGGCTATAGCTCCTACGAGCAGTACTTC
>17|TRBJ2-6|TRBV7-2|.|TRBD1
CASSLRTGAGGANVLTF
TGTGCCAGCAGCCTCCGGACAGGGGCGGGAGGGGCCAACGTCCTGACTTTC
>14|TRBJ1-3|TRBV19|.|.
CASADSHSGNTIYF
TGTGCCAGTGCCGACAGCCACTCTGGAAACACCATATATTTT
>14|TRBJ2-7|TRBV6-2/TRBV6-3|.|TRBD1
CASSYEGALYEQYF
TGTGCCAGCAGTTACGAGGGGGCACTCTACGAGCAGTACTTC